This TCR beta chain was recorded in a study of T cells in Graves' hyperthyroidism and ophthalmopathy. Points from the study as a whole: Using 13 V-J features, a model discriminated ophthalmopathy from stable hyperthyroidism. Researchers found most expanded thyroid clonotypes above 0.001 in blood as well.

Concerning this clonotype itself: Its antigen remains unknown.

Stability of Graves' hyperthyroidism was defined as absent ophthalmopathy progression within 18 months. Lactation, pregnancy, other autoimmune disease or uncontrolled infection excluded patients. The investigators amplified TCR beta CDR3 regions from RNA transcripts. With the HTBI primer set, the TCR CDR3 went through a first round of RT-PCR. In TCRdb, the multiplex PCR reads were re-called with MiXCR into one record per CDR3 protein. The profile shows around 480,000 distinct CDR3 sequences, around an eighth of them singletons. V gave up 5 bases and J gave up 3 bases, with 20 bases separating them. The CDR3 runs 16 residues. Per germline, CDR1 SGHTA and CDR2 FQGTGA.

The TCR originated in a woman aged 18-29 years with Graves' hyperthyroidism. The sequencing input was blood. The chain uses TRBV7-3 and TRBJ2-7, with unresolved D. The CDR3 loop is CASSPQPGSSGYEQYF. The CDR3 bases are TGTGCCAGCAGCCCCCAACCGGGCTCCTCGGGCTACGAGCAGTACTTC.